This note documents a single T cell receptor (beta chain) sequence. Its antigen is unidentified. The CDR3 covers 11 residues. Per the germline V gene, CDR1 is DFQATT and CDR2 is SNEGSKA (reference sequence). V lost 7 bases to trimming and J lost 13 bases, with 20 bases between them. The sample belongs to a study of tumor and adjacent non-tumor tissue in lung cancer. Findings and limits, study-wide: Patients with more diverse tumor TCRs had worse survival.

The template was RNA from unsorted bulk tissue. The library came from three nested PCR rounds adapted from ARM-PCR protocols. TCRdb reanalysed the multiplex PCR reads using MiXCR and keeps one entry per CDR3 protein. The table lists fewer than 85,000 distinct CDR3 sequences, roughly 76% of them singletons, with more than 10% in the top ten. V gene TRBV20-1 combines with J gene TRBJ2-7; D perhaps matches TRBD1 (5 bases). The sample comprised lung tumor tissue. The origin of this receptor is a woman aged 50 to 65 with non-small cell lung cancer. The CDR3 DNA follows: TGCAGTGATAGGACAATCGGCGAACAATACTTC. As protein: CSDRTIGEQYF.